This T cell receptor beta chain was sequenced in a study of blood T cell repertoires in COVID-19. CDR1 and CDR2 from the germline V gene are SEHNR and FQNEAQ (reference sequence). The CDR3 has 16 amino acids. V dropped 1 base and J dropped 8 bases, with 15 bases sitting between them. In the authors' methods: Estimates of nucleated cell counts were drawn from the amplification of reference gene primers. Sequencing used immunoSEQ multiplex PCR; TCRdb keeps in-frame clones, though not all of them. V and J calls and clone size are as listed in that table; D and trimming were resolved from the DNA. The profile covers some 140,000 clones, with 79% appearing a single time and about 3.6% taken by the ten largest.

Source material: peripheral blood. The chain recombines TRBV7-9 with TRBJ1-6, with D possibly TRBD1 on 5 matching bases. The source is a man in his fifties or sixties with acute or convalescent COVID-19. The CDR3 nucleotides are TGTGCCAGCAGCTTAGGGGTAGGGGCCGGAGATTCACCCCTCCACTTT. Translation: CASSLGVGAGDSPLHF.